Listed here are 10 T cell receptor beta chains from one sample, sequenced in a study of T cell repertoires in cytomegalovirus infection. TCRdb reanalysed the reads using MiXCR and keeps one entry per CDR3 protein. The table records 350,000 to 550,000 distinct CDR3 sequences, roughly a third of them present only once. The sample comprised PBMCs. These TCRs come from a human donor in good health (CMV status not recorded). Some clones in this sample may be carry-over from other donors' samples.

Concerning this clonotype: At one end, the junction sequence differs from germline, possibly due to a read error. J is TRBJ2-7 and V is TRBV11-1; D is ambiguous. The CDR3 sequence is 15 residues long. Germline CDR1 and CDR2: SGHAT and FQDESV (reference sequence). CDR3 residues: CASSLRQSGTYEPYF. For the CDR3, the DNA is TGTGCCAGCAGCTTGAGGCAGTCAGGAACCTACGAGCCGTACTTC.

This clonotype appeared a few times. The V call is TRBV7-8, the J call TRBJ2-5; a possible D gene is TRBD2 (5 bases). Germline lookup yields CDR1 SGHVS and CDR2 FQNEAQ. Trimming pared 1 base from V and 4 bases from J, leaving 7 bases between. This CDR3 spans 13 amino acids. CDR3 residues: CASSLEEVETQYF. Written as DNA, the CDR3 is TGTGCCAGCAGCTTAGAGGAGGTAGAGACCCAGTACTTC.

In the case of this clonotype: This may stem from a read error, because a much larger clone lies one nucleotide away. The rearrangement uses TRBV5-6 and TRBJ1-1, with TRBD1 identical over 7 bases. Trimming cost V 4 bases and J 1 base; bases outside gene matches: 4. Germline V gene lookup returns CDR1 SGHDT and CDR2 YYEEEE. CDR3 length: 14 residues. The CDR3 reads CASSEGQPNTEAFF. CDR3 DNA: TGTGCCAGCAGCGAGGGACAGCCGAACACTGAAGCTTTCTTT.

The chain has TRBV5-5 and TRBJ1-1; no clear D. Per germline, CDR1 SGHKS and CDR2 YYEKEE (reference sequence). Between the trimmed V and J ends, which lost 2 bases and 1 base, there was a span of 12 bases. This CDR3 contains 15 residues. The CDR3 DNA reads TGTGCCAGCAGCTTCCGAAGAGTTGGGAACACTGAAGCTTTCTTT. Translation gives CASSFRRVGNTEAFF.

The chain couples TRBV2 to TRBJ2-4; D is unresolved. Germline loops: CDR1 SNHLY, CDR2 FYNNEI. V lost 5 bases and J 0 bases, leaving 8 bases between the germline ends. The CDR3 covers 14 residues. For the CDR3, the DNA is TGTGCCAGCAGTCAAGGGCTAGCCAAAAACATTCAGTACTTC. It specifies CASSQGLAKNIQYF.

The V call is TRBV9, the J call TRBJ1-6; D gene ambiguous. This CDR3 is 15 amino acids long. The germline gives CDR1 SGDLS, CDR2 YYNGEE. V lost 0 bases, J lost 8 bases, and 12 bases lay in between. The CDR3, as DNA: TGTGCCAGCAGCGTAGGTCAGGTGGAGGATTCACCCCTCCACTTT. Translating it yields CASSVGQVEDSPLHF.

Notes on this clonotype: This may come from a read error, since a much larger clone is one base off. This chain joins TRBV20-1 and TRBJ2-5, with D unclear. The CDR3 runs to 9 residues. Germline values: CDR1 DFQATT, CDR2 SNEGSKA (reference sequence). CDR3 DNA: TGCAGTACGACGGAGACCCCGTACTTC. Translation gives CSTTETPYF.

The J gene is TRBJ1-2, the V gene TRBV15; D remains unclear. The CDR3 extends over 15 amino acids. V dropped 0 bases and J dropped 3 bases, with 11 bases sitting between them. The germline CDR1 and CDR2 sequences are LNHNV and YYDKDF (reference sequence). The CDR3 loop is CATSRDWGDDYGYTF. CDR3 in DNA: TGTGCCACCAGCAGAGATTGGGGAGACGACTATGGCTACACCTTC. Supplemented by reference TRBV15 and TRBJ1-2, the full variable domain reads DAMVIQNPRYQVTQFGKPVTLSCSQTLNHNVMYWYQQKSSQAPKLLFHYYDKDFNNEADTPDNFQSRRPNTSFCFLDIRSPGLGDTAMYLCATSRDWGDDYGYTFGSGTRLTVV.

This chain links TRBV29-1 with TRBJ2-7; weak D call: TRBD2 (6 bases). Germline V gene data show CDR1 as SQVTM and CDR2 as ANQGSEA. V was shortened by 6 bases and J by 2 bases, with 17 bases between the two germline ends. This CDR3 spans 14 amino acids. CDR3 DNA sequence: TGCAGCGTCGGGACTCGACTACTCCCCTACGAGCAGTACTTC. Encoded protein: CSVGTRLLPYEQYF.

CDR3: CASTSGRVRGMNYGYTF. CDR3 nucleotide sequence: TGTGCCAGCACCTCGGGCCGCGTCCGAGGGATGAACTATGGCTACACCTTC. This sequence joins TRBV12-3 or TRBV12-4 and TRBJ1-2; D ambiguous. This CDR3 contains 17 residues. Deletions cut 7 bases from V and 2 bases from J, with 23 bases between.